This T cell receptor beta chain was sequenced in a study of cytomegalovirus exposure and HLA in healthy donors. The PCR had 60 Vbeta and 13 Jbeta primers. This table comes from immunoSEQ multiplex PCR, and its TCRdb copy is limited to in-frame clones, with some not included. The table for this sample gives around 100,000 clones. The TCR sequence derives from a woman aged 25 to 39 in good health and CMV-seronegative. Sequenced: PBMCs.

This CDR3 reads CSVEGLAGISYEQYF. In DNA form, the CDR3 reads TGCAGCGTTGAAGGACTAGCGGGGATCTCCTACGAGCAGTACTTC. J is TRBJ2-7 and V is TRBV29-1, with 11 bases aligning to TRBD2. This CDR3 has 15 residues. The J segment lost 0 bases and the V segment lost 1 base, leaving 2 bases of the junction unmatched. CDR1 and CDR2 from the germline V gene are SQVTM and ANQGSEA.